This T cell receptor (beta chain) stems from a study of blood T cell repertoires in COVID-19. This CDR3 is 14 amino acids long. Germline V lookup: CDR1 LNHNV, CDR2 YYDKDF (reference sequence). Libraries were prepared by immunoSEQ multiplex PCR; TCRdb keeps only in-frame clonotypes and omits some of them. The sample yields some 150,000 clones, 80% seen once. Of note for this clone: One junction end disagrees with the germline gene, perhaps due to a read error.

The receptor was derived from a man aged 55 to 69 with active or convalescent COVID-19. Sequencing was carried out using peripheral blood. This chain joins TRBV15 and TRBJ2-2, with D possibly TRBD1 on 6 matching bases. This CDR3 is CATRRGANTGELFF. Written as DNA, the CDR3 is TGTGCCACCCGCAGGGGCGCAAACACCGGGGAGCTGTTTTTT.